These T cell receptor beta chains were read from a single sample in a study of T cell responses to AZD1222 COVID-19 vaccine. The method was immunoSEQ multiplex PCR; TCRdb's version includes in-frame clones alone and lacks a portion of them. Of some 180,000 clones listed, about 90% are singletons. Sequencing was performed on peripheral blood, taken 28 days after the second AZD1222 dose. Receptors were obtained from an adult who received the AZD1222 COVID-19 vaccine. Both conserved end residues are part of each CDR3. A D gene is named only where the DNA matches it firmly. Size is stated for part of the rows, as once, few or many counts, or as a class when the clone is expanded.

CDR3nt: TGCGCCAGCAGCCAAGGGTCCCAGGGGGCCTTGAGGAACGAGCAGTACTTC
CDR3aa: CASSQGSQGALRNEQYF
abundance: once
v_gene: TRBV4-1
j_gene: TRBJ2-7
d_gene: TRBD1

CDR3nt: TGTGCCAGCTCACCACTGGGGACAGTCAACACTGAAGCTTTCTTT
CDR3aa: CASSPLGTVNTEAFF
abundance: once
v_gene: TRBV18
j_gene: TRBJ1-1
d_gene: TRBD1

CDR3nt: TGTGCCAGCAGCTCATGGACAGGGAGCAATCAGCCCCAGCATTTT
CDR3aa: CASSSWTGSNQPQHF
abundance: NA
v_gene: TRBV7-9
j_gene: TRBJ1-5
d_gene: TRBD1

CDR3nt: TGTGCCAGCAGTTGGGCAGGGGGCCATCAGCCCCAGCATTTT
CDR3aa: CASSWAGGHQPQHF
abundance: NA
v_gene: TRBV6-2/TRBV6-3
j_gene: TRBJ1-5
d_gene: TRBD1

CDR3nt: TGTGCCAGCAGTTATGAGGGTTCGAGCAATCAGCCCCAGCATTTT
CDR3aa: CASSYEGSSNQPQHF
abundance: NA
v_gene: TRBV27
j_gene: TRBJ1-5
d_gene: NA

CDR3nt: TGTGCCACGACGGGGGGCCAGAATGAAAAACTGTTTTTT
CDR3aa: CATTGGQNEKLFF
abundance: once
v_gene: TRBV2
j_gene: TRBJ1-4
d_gene: NA

CDR3nt: TGTGCCAGCAGTTTAGGAGGGACAGGGGAAGAGACCCAGTACTTC
CDR3aa: CASSLGGTGEETQYF
abundance: NA
v_gene: TRBV28
j_gene: TRBJ2-5
d_gene: TRBD1

CDR3nt: TGTGCCACCAGCAGAGAAGCGGGGGAGGGGGAGACCCAGTACTTC
CDR3aa: CATSREAGEGETQYF
abundance: NA
v_gene: TRBV15
j_gene: TRBJ2-5
d_gene: TRBD2

CDR3nt: TGTGCCAGCAGTATTGACAGGGGGACATTGAATGGCTACACCTTC
CDR3aa: CASSIDRGTLNGYTF
abundance: NA
v_gene: TRBV6-1
j_gene: TRBJ1-2
d_gene: TRBD1

CDR3nt: TGTGCCAGCTCATCGACCGGGACACAGAACACCGGGGAGCTGTTTTTT
CDR3aa: CASSSTGTQNTGELFF
abundance: NA
v_gene: TRBV18
j_gene: TRBJ2-2
d_gene: NA

CDR3nt: TGTGCCAGCAGTGAAGCGGGAGCGGGTCCCTACAATGAGCAGTTCTTC
CDR3aa: CASSEAGAGPYNEQFF
abundance: NA
v_gene: TRBV2
j_gene: TRBJ2-1
d_gene: NA

CDR3nt: TGCGCCAGCAGCCGGGGGAACGGGGGGTCGGGAGAAAAACTGTTTTTT
CDR3aa: CASSRGNGGSGEKLFF
abundance: NA
v_gene: TRBV4-3
j_gene: TRBJ1-4
d_gene: NA

CDR3nt: TGTGCCAGCAGTGACCGGCCAGGGGGGGGAGTTGAAAAACTGTTTTTT
CDR3aa: CASSDRPGGGVEKLFF
abundance: NA
v_gene: TRBV6-4
j_gene: TRBJ1-4
d_gene: TRBD1

CDR3nt: TGTGCCAGCAGCTTAGCGGCTAGCGGGGAGCAGTTCTTC
CDR3aa: CASSLAASGEQFF
abundance: NA
v_gene: TRBV7-9
j_gene: TRBJ2-1
d_gene: TRBD2

CDR3nt: TGTGCCAGTGCCCGGAAGGGTTACAATGAGCAGTTCTTC
CDR3aa: CASARKGYNEQFF
abundance: NA
v_gene: TRBV19
j_gene: TRBJ2-1
d_gene: NA

CDR3nt: TGCGCCAGCAGCTCGGCGGTAAAGAACACTGAAGCTTTCTTT
CDR3aa: CASSSAVKNTEAFF
abundance: NA
v_gene: TRBV5-1
j_gene: TRBJ1-1
d_gene: NA

CDR3nt: TGTGCCAGCACCCGGGACAGGAGGACAGATACGCAGTATTTT
CDR3aa: CASTRDRRTDTQYF
abundance: NA
v_gene: TRBV3-1/TRBV3-2
j_gene: TRBJ2-3
d_gene: TRBD1

CDR3nt: TGTGCCAGCAGCCCATACCAAGGAGAGGGACGGGACATTCAGTACTTC
CDR3aa: CASSPYQGEGRDIQYF
abundance: NA
v_gene: TRBV11-1
j_gene: TRBJ2-4
d_gene: NA

CDR3nt: TGTGCCAGCTCACCACCGGGACTCAGCACAGATACGCAGTATTTT
CDR3aa: CASSPPGLSTDTQYF
abundance: NA
v_gene: TRBV18
j_gene: TRBJ2-3
d_gene: NA

CDR3nt: TGCGCCAGCAGCCACTCGACAGGGTATGGCTACACCTTC
CDR3aa: CASSHSTGYGYTF
abundance: NA
v_gene: TRBV4-1
j_gene: TRBJ1-2
d_gene: TRBD1

CDR3nt: TGTGCCAGTAGTATCTCAGGGAGGTTAGATCAGCCCCAGCATTTT
CDR3aa: CASSISGRLDQPQHF
abundance: once
v_gene: TRBV19
j_gene: TRBJ1-5
d_gene: NA

CDR3nt: TGCGCCAGCAGCCAAGAGGTTACAGGACCCAAGGCTTTCTTT
CDR3aa: CASSQEVTGPKAFF
abundance: NA
v_gene: TRBV4-3
j_gene: TRBJ1-1
d_gene: NA

CDR3nt: TGTGCCAGCAGAAGCAGGATATCGGCTTTCTTT
CDR3aa: CASRSRISAFF
abundance: NA
v_gene: TRBV28
j_gene: TRBJ1-1
d_gene: NA

CDR3nt: TGCGCCAGCAGCGAAGGACAGGGCTACAATGAGCAGTTCTTC
CDR3aa: CASSEGQGYNEQFF
abundance: NA
v_gene: TRBV5-1
j_gene: TRBJ2-1
d_gene: TRBD1

CDR3nt: TGTGCCATCAGTGAGTCCACCACAACTAATGAAAAACTGTTTTTT
CDR3aa: CAISESTTTNEKLFF
abundance: NA
v_gene: TRBV10-3
j_gene: TRBJ1-4
d_gene: NA

CDR3nt: TGTGCCAGCAGCCCGGGAGGTACCAGGTTCAATTCACCCCTCCACTTT
CDR3aa: CASSPGGTRFNSPLHF
abundance: NA
v_gene: TRBV3-1/TRBV3-2
j_gene: TRBJ1-6
d_gene: NA

CDR3nt: TGTGCCAGCAGCGTAGGAGGTCGGGACAGGGGGCAAGAGCAGTACTTC
CDR3aa: CASSVGGRDRGQEQYF
abundance: NA
v_gene: TRBV9
j_gene: TRBJ2-7
d_gene: TRBD1

CDR3nt: TGTGCCAGCAGTGGGGGCAGGACCTTTCTCACAGATACGCAGTATTTT
CDR3aa: CASSGGRTFLTDTQYF
abundance: NA
v_gene: TRBV6-1
j_gene: TRBJ2-3
d_gene: NA

CDR3nt: TGCGCCAGCAGCCAAGAACTAGGCTACGAGCAGTACTTC
CDR3aa: CASSQELGYEQYF
abundance: NA
v_gene: TRBV4-1
j_gene: TRBJ2-7
d_gene: NA

CDR3nt: TGTGCCAGCAGCTTGACCTTCAATCAGCCCCAGCATTTT
CDR3aa: CASSLTFNQPQHF
abundance: few
v_gene: TRBV7-9
j_gene: TRBJ1-5
d_gene: NA

CDR3nt: TGTGCCAGCAGCCGCTGGGCGACAACTAATGAAAAACTGTTTTTT
CDR3aa: CASSRWATTNEKLFF
abundance: NA
v_gene: TRBV7-2
j_gene: TRBJ1-4
d_gene: NA

CDR3nt: TGTGCCAGCAGCTTAGAGGGGGGCTCCTACGAGCAGTACTTC
CDR3aa: CASSLEGGSYEQYF
abundance: NA
v_gene: TRBV7-3
j_gene: TRBJ2-7
d_gene: NA